This TCR beta chain comes out of a study of T cell changes during pregnancy in multiple sclerosis. The repertoire was sequenced with immunoSEQ multiplex PCR; TCRdb's copy has only in-frame clones and lacks some. The table lists about 35,000 clones, roughly 87% of them singletons. Germline assignment: CDR1 SGHAT and CDR2 FQDESV (reference sequence). Trimming shortened V by 5 bases and J by 5 bases, and 12 bases separated the two germline ends. This CDR3 comprises 13 residues. This sample comprised CD4+ T cells from peripheral blood mononuclear cells, obtained after pregnancy. The chain uses TRBV11-1 and TRBJ1-1, with no clear D. The receptor was derived from a female donor in good health, enrolled as a control in a pregnancy study. DNA for the CDR3: TGTGCCAGCAGCCCCGCCCCCGGGACTGAAGCTTTCTTT. It is translated as CASSPAPGTEAFF.